This T cell receptor (beta chain) derives from a study of shared clonotypes between healthy human individuals. Study conclusions and caveats: What naive subsets generally showed was a larger estimated richness than memory subsets showed. It was the few donors that limited the genetic and exposure-history diversity represented. Clonotypes shared by all four donors outscored non-shared clonotypes in generation probability.

V lost 4 bases, J lost 6 bases, and 19 bases lay in between. The CDR3 sequence is 15 residues long. Germline CDR1 and CDR2: SGDLS and YYNGEE. With respect to this clone: Antigen unknown.

Measured with immunoSEQ multiplex PCR; TCRdb has only the in-frame clones, and not every one. The sample shows about 300,000 clones, over 65% of them seen only once. The TCR originated in a man younger than 45 in good health. Sequenced input: memory CD4+ T cells sorted from blood. Sample subset: CD45RA-negative fraction. The genes are TRBV9 and TRBJ1-1; tentatively, D is TRBD1 (6 bases). The CDR3 region is CASSNLLGGSSEAFF. The CDR3 DNA reads TGTGCCAGCAGCAACCTTTTAGGGGGAAGCTCTGAAGCTTTCTTT.